The clone carrying this T cell receptor (beta chain) was observed a handful of times. Its antigen is still unknown. Both iRepertoire HTBI primers and Arm-PCR of CDR3 regions were used to build the TCR beta libraries. TCRdb used MiXCR to reprocess the multiplex PCR reads, holding one entry per CDR3 protein. The repertoire holds a few hundred thousand distinct CDR3 sequences, with 20% to 25% as singletons. Time point described: persistent/refractory GD, antithyroid drugs over 5 years with positive TRAb. PBMCs were the source of the RNA used for TCR sequencing. The sample comes from a study of regulatory T cells in long-lasting Graves disease. Study-level results: Persistent disease favored TRBV28, TRBJ1-2 and TRBJ2-5.

The CDR3 is 15 amino acids. V gave up 4 bases and J gave up 0 bases, with 10 bases separating them. The germline gives CDR1 LNHDA, CDR2 SQIVND (reference sequence). This receptor was identified in a female donor with Graves disease. The chain is built from TRBV19 and TRBJ1-3; no definite D call. Sequencing was performed on peripheral blood mononuclear cells (PBMCs), taken when the disease was refractory, from a patient treated with antithyroid drugs. For the CDR3, the DNA is TGTGCCAGTAGTACGGATAGGATCTCTGGAAACACCATATATTTT. Protein: CASSTDRISGNTIYF.